The rows below give T cell receptor beta chains drawn from one sample of a study of blood T cell repertoires in COVID-19. Assay: immunoSEQ multiplex PCR; the TCRdb copy retains only in-frame clones and omits some. This table holds around 100,000 clones, around nine tenths found once. The sample consisted of peripheral blood. The receptors stem from a woman in her sixties or seventies who had recovered from COVID-19. Both conserved end residues are trimmed from each CDR3.

CDR3aa: ASSPRRGVYEQY
v_gene: TRBV18

CDR3aa: ASSSRMLSSYNEQF
v_gene: TRBV5-4

CDR3aa: ASSKAVGASNYNSPLH
v_gene: TRBV21-1

CDR3aa: ASSYPTGASTEAF
v_gene: TRBV6-2/TRBV6-3

CDR3aa: ASSPYRQGATNEKLF
v_gene: TRBV28

CDR3aa: ASSLGSGGIDEQF
v_gene: TRBV7-9

CDR3aa: ATSDRGGELF
v_gene: TRBV24-1

CDR3aa: ASSPAQRSSREQF
v_gene: TRBV18

CDR3aa: ASSFGQEYGYT
v_gene: TRBV27

CDR3aa: ASSPETGGGSTDTQY
v_gene: TRBV4-3

CDR3aa: ASSLSGAGELF
v_gene: TRBV12-3/TRBV12-4

CDR3aa: ASSSPRDPSYNEQF
v_gene: TRBV21-1

CDR3aa: ASSESLRAATNEKLF
v_gene: TRBV10-1

CDR3aa: ASSPSHPTALNYGYT
v_gene: TRBV7-9

CDR3aa: ASSPRGAYNEQF
v_gene: TRBV18

CDR3aa: ASSLGAGDYGYT
v_gene: TRBV18

CDR3aa: ASRYRGRTQY
v_gene: TRBV11-2

CDR3aa: ASSECLAGVRETQY
v_gene: TRBV10-1

CDR3aa: ASSLGQGLGNSPLH
v_gene: TRBV7-2

CDR3aa: ASSPDPGGMLF
v_gene: TRBV18

CDR3aa: ASSLTGQGLNGYT
v_gene: TRBV13

CDR3aa: ASSQVGSSNYGYT
v_gene: TRBV3-1/TRBV3-2

CDR3aa: ATWDRFTGELF
v_gene: TRBV19

CDR3aa: ASNWRGATNEKLF
v_gene: TRBV28

CDR3aa: ASSLVLSGYNEQF
v_gene: TRBV5-1

CDR3aa: ASSLVRGSNTEAF
v_gene: TRBV5-5

CDR3aa: AWVSWQTNTGELF
v_gene: TRBV30

CDR3aa: ATRNSPLH
v_gene: TRBV24-1

CDR3aa: ASSQDPFTPGESAF
v_gene: TRBV4-2

CDR3aa: ASSQGGGAKEKLF
v_gene: TRBV4-3

CDR3aa: ASSLSSRGSRGTQY
v_gene: TRBV7-3

CDR3aa: ASSFGQGRETQY
v_gene: TRBV5-1

CDR3aa: ASAPLLGTDTQY
v_gene: TRBV19

CDR3aa: AWRQARDTGELF
v_gene: TRBV30

CDR3aa: ASSQVGTAGGSTDTQY
v_gene: TRBV4-2

CDR3aa: ASSLAGLGGRVTGELF
v_gene: TRBV5-6

CDR3aa: ATSSSRAGIYNEQF
v_gene: TRBV24-1

CDR3aa: ASSTPGQGASYEQY
v_gene: TRBV7-9

CDR3aa: ASNPQGISGGYT
v_gene: TRBV6-5

CDR3aa: ASSGIHRPEAF
v_gene: TRBV25-1

CDR3aa: ASSHGSVVTGELF
v_gene: TRBV4-2

CDR3aa: ASSQASASGLISSYNEQF
v_gene: TRBV4-1